This TCR beta chain appears in the sequencing data of a study of multiple sclerosis patients with progressive multifocal leukoencephalopathy. Measured with immunoSEQ multiplex PCR; TCRdb has only the in-frame clones, and not every one. The table shows under 40,000 clones, with approximately 91% occurring only once. The time point: before natalizumab initiation. Source material: PBMCs. This TCR was recovered from a human donor with multiple sclerosis.

The CDR3 reads CSVAGTEAYEQYF. The CDR3, as DNA: TGCAGCGTTGCCGGGACAGAAGCGTACGAGCAGTACTTC. The V and J genes are TRBV29-1 and TRBJ2-7; 7 bases are a match to TRBD1. Germline V gene sequence: CDR1 SQVTM, CDR2 ANQGSEA. The CDR3 is made up of 13 amino acids. Losses at the gene ends were 4 bases for V and 4 bases for J; bases not matched to a gene: 7.